The 14 T cell receptor beta chains reported below all come from one sample, sequenced in a study of T-cell reconstitution after alpha-beta-depleted transplantation in children. Library preparation (for TCRbeta) was performed with unique molecular identifiers. TCRdb re-analysed the PCR reads in MiXCR, keeping a single row per CDR3 protein. The table includes roughly 500,000 distinct CDR3 sequences, approximately 12% detected once. The specimen comprised PBMCs from the stem cell graft donor, sampled from the stem cell graft. These TCRs come from a human donor who donated a stem cell graft to a child with combined immunodeficiency.

This clonotype was found a few times. The V call is TRBV13, the J call TRBJ2-5; 7 nucleotides agree with TRBD1. The germline V gene has CDR1 PRHDT and CDR2 FYEKMQ (reference sequence). Unmatched junction bases numbered 7, after V lost 5 bases and J lost 1 base. The length of the CDR3 is 15 residues. CDR3 protein: CASSPEGDSQETQYF. CDR3 DNA: TGTGCCAGCAGCCCAGAAGGGGACAGCCAAGAGACCCAGTACTTC.

This clonotype was seen only a few times. V gene TRBV11-2 combines with J gene TRBJ1-1; D gene unclear. V was pared by 5 bases and J by 7 bases, with 17 bases between. Germline loops: CDR1 SGHAT, CDR2 FQNNGV. The CDR3 is 14 amino acids. CDR3 loop: CASSPWTGLGEAFF. CDR3 in DNA: TGTGCCAGCAGCCCCTGGACTGGGTTGGGTGAAGCTTTCTTT.

A few counts support this clonotype. This chain links TRBV6-1 with TRBJ2-1, with D possibly being TRBD2 (7 bases). The CDR3 is 15 amino acids. Per germline, CDR1 MNHNS and CDR2 SASEGT. V was pared by 6 bases and J by 9 bases, with 21 bases between. In DNA form, the CDR3 reads TGTGCCAGCAGCCCTTGGGGGGGCGATGCGCGTGAGCAGTTCTTC. Translated: CASSPWGGDAREQFF.

This clonotype was detected only a few times. This chain connects TRBV5-6 to TRBJ1-6; D unresolved. V was trimmed by 0 bases and J by 6 bases, leaving 7 bases between them. CDR1 SGHDT and CDR2 YYEEEE come from the germline V gene. The CDR3 loop spans 14 amino acids. The CDR3 DNA sequence: TGTGCCAGCAGCTTGGAAAATTTTAATTCACCCCTCCACTTT. Protein product: CASSLENFNSPLHF.

This clonotype was counted only a few times. This rearrangement joins TRBV6-5 to TRBJ2-7, with TRBD1 as a possible D gene (5 bases). The germline V gene has CDR1 MNHEY and CDR2 SVGAGI. This CDR3 has 18 amino acids. Trimming shortened V by 2 bases and J by 2 bases, and 22 bases separated the two germline ends. The CDR3 reads CASSYSLGRDLPTYEQYF. The CDR3 bases are TGTGCCAGCAGTTACAGTCTCGGCAGGGATCTGCCTACCTACGAGCAGTACTTC.

The chain has TRBV12-3 or TRBV12-4 and TRBJ1-5; D not certain. This CDR3 region has 17 residues. The V gene lost 3 bases and the J gene lost 2 bases, with 17 bases spanning the gap. The DNA of the CDR3 is TGTGCCAGCAGTTTTTGGACGGGTCGGTGGGGCAATCAGCCCCAGCATTTT. It specifies CASSFWTGRWGNQPQHF.

The sample holds many counts of this clonotype. The chain's CDR3 is CASSLEANEQFF. As DNA, the CDR3 is TGCGCCAGCAGCTTGGAGGCCAATGAGCAGTTCTTC. The chain joins TRBV5-1 to TRBJ2-1, with D hard to call. Per germline, CDR1 SGHRS and CDR2 YFSETQ. There are 12 residues in the CDR3. V was shortened by 0 bases and J by 6 bases, with 4 bases between the two germline ends.

The V gene is TRBV20-1, the J gene TRBJ1-4; tentative D call: TRBD1 (6 bases). The germline V gene encodes CDR1 DFQATT and CDR2 SNEGSKA (reference sequence). The CDR3 totals 13 residues. The V end lost 6 bases, the J end lost 4 bases, and 12 bases lay between the germline ends. The CDR3 DNA follows: TGCAGTGCATTGGGACAAATTAATGAAAAACTGTTTTTT. This sequence encodes CSALGQINEKLFF.

This clonotype occurred a few times. This chain joins TRBV2 and TRBJ1-5; D is uncertain. The V and J ends lost 3 bases and 3 bases respectively, with 9 bases between them. This CDR3 spans 14 amino acids. Per the germline V gene, CDR1 is SNHLY and CDR2 is FYNNEI. The CDR3 DNA sequence: TGTGCCAGCAGTGAGGGTAGGGCCAATCAGCCCCAGCATTTT. The encoded protein is CASSEGRANQPQHF.

This clonotype was seen more than once but under ten times. The chain couples TRBV12-3 or TRBV12-4 to TRBJ1-2; D remains unclear. Deletions cut 3 bases from V and 2 bases from J, with 13 bases between. There are 15 residues in the CDR3. CDR3 DNA: TGTGCCAGCAGTTTCTTTAGGACTGAAAACTATGGCTACACCTTC. Translated, it gives CASSFFRTENYGYTF.

The rearrangement joins TRBV15 to TRBJ2-3, with D perhaps matching TRBD1 or TRBD2 (5 bases each). The V and J ends lost 4 bases and 5 bases respectively, with 13 bases between them. Germline lookup yields CDR1 LNHNV and CDR2 YYDKDF (reference sequence). The CDR3 loop spans 14 amino acids. Here the CDR3 reads CATSTGTRRDTQYF. The DNA for the CDR3 is TGTGCCACCAGCACCGGGACCCGGAGAGATACGCAGTATTTT.

Ten or more counts support this clonotype. The chain uses TRBV10-3 and TRBJ2-5; tentatively, D is TRBD1 (6 bases). CDR3 length: 15 residues. Germline V gene lookup returns CDR1 ENHRY and CDR2 SYGVKD. Trimming left V 3 bases short and J 2 bases short, with 13 bases between. CDR3 residues: CAISDWDTSQETQYF. The CDR3 DNA follows: TGTGCCATCAGTGATTGGGACACCTCGCAAGAGACCCAGTACTTC.

DNA for the CDR3: TGTGCCAGCAGTCCCATAGACAGGGGGGGAGTCCGGTTGGAGTTCTTC. Protein sequence: CASSPIDRGGVRLEFF. The V and J genes are TRBV6-1 and TRBJ2-1, with TRBD1 identical over 9 bases. Germline assignment: CDR1 MNHNS and CDR2 SASEGT. This CDR3 has 16 amino acids. V was pared by 5 bases and J by 14 bases, with 19 bases of the junction left unmatched.

CDR3 bases: TGTGCCACCAGCAGAGATTTTCCCCCGGGACTAGCGTCGGGGGAGCTGTTTTTT. Translation gives CATSRDFPPGLASGELFF. This chain links TRBV15 with TRBJ2-2, with 10 bases that match TRBD2. J gave up 8 bases and V 0 bases, and 12 bases lay outside the gene matches. CDR1 and CDR2 (germline): LNHNV, YYDKDF (reference sequence). This CDR3 contains 18 residues. Full variable domain (missing parts from reference TRBV15 and TRBJ2-2): DAMVIQNPRYQVTQFGKPVTLSCSQTLNHNVMYWYQQKSSQAPKLLFHYYDKDFNNEADTPDNFQSRRPNTSFCFLDIRSPGLGDTAMYLCATSRDFPPGLASGELFFGEGSRLTVL.